One and the same sample provided the 23 T cell receptor beta chains below, sequenced in a study of T cells in localized non-small cell lung cancer. The table came from immunoSEQ multiplex PCR; TCRdb's copy has only in-frame clones and leaves some out. In the table there are 65,000 or so clones, roughly four fifths of which are singletons. Sample: PBMCs, taken before any cancer treatment. Receptors were obtained from a man between 40 and 69 years old with stage II lung adenocarcinoma.

This chain uses TRBV28 with TRBJ2-1; no clear D. CDR1 and CDR2 (germline): MDHEN, SYDVKM. CDR3 length: 15 amino acids. The V end was cut by 4 bases, the J end by 6 bases, with 16 bases between. The DNA for the CDR3 is TGTGCCAGCAGTTCCTTACCCCCCGTGGGCAATGAGCAGTTCTTC. Residues: CASSSLPPVGNEQFF.

The V call is TRBV29-1, the J call TRBJ1-1; weak D call: TRBD1 (5 bases). In germline, CDR1 is SQVTM, CDR2 ANQGSEA. The CDR3 sequence is 13 residues long. V lost 7 bases and J 8 bases, leaving 20 bases between the germline ends. The CDR3 reads CSGGGAVNSEAFF. CDR3 nucleotides: TGCAGCGGTGGAGGGGCCGTAAATTCCGAAGCTTTCTTT.

The V gene is TRBV7-3, the J gene TRBJ1-5; 7 bases are shared with TRBD1. The CDR3 has 13 amino acids. Germline V lookup: CDR1 SGHTA, CDR2 FQGTGA. The J segment lost 7 bases and the V segment lost 5 bases, leaving 5 bases of the junction unmatched. The CDR3: CASSEGGRQPQHF. The DNA of the CDR3 is TGTGCCAGCAGCGAAGGGGGCCGGCAGCCCCAGCATTTT. Supplemented by reference TRBV7-3 and TRBJ1-5, the full variable domain reads GAGVSQTPSNKVTEKGKYVELRCDPISGHTALYWYRQSLGQGPEFLIYFQGTGAADDSGLPNDRFFAVRPEGSVSTLKIQRTERGDSAVYLCASSEGGRQPQHFGDGTRLSIL.

Only a few counts were recorded for this clone. This sequence joins TRBV6-6 and TRBJ1-2, with D hard to call. The V gene lost 6 bases and the J gene lost 6 bases, with 14 bases spanning the gap. This CDR3 contains 13 residues. Germline lookup yields CDR1 MNHNY and CDR2 SVGAGI (reference sequence). CDR3 amino acids: CASSPASPNGYTF. The CDR3 DNA sequence: TGTGCCAGCAGCCCGGCCTCTCCCAATGGCTACACCTTC.

The chain has TRBV10-3 and TRBJ2-1; 9 bases are shared with TRBD2. CDR3 size: 15 residues. V dropped 9 bases and J dropped 9; count of bases not matched to a gene: 15. Germline CDR1 ENHRY, CDR2 SYGVKD. The CDR3 sequence is CAMRWREGQGSEQFF. The CDR3 DNA reads as TGTGCCATGCGATGGCGGGAGGGCCAGGGAAGTGAGCAGTTCTTC.

The genes are TRBV5-4 and TRBJ1-3, with no clear D. Per germline, CDR1 SGHNT and CDR2 YYREEE (reference sequence). The V gene lost 2 bases and the J gene lost 0 bases, with 12 bases spanning the gap. The CDR3 consists of 16 residues. CDR3 in amino acids: CASSFGGLRSGNTIYF. CDR3 coding DNA: TGTGCCAGCAGCTTCGGCGGGCTACGCTCTGGAAACACCATATATTTT.

The chain links TRBV6-6 to TRBJ1-1, with unresolved D. V shed 1 base and J shed 1 base, with 7 bases lying between them. The germline V gene has CDR1 MNHNY and CDR2 SVGAGI (reference sequence). The CDR3 totals 14 residues. The CDR3 coding sequence is TGTGCCAGCAGTTACTTATCAGGGAACACTGAAGCTTTCTTT. Translation gives CASSYLSGNTEAFF.

The chain carries TRBV7-6 and TRBJ1-4; D perhaps matches TRBD1 (5 bases). Trimming pared 8 bases from V and 5 bases from J, leaving 15 bases between. CDR1 is SGHVS, CDR2 FNYEAQ, per germline. CDR3 size: 14 residues. The CDR3 bases are TGTGCCAGCGGAGGTTTCCCAGGGAATGAAAAACTGTTTTTT. It translates to CASGGFPGNEKLFF. Supplemented by reference TRBV7-6 and TRBJ1-4, the full variable domain reads GAGVSQSPRYKVTKRGQDVALRCDPISGHVSLYWYRQALGQGPEFLTYFNYEAQQDKSGLPNDRFSAERPEGSISTLTIQRTEQRDSAMYRCASGGFPGNEKLFFGSGTQLSVL.

The chain carries TRBV6-1 and TRBJ1-5; 7 bases are shared with TRBD1. Germline V gives CDR1 MNHNS, CDR2 SASEGT. CDR3 length equals 15 residues. Unmatched junction bases numbered 7, after V lost 5 bases and J lost 3 bases. Written as DNA, the CDR3 is TGTGCCAGCAGTACGGACGGACAGGTCAATCAGCCCCAGCATTTT. Translating it yields CASSTDGQVNQPQHF.

The chain combines TRBV29-1 with TRBJ1-2, with D possibly matching TRBD1 (6 bases). Trimming took 6 bases from V and 7 from J, leaving 15 bases between them. Germline CDR1 reads SQVTM; CDR2 reads ANQGSEA. CDR3 length equals 12 residues. CDR3 region: CSVGTGTGGYTF. The CDR3 bases are TGCAGCGTCGGAACAGGGACCGGTGGCTACACCTTC.

The J gene is TRBJ2-1, the V gene TRBV28; 13 bases are a match to TRBD2. Germline assignment: CDR1 MDHEN and CDR2 SYDVKM. This CDR3 has 15 residues. V dropped 3 bases and J dropped 10; count of bases not matched to a gene: 6. In DNA form, the CDR3 reads TGTGCCAGCAGTTTGCCTGGACTAGCGGGAGTGGAGCAGTTCTTC. As protein: CASSLPGLAGVEQFF. Based on the CDR3 plus reference TRBV28 and TRBJ2-1, the full variable domain is DVKVTQSSRYLVKRTGEKVFLECVQDMDHENMFWYRQDPGLGLRLIYFSYDVKMKEKGDIPEGYSVSREKKERFSLILESASTNQTSMYLCASSLPGLAGVEQFFGPGTRLTVL.

This rearrangement joins TRBV25-1 to TRBJ2-7; 7 bases map to TRBD1. This CDR3 comprises 14 residues. Germline values: CDR1 MGHDK, CDR2 SYGVNS. With 3 bases clipped from V and 4 bases from J, the junction kept 6 bases outside the gene matches. The CDR3: CASSERQGRYEQYF. The CDR3 nucleotides are TGTGCCAGCAGTGAGCGACAGGGAAGGTACGAGCAGTACTTC.

The V call is TRBV10-2, the J call TRBJ2-1, with 9 nucleotides matching TRBD2. Germline CDR1 WSHSY, CDR2 SAAADI. The CDR3 consists of 15 residues. The V segment lost 6 bases and the J segment 6 bases; nucleotides outside the gene matches: 9. Here the CDR3 reads CASREAGGPGNEQFF. CDR3 DNA sequence: TGCGCCAGCAGGGAGGCGGGAGGGCCGGGCAATGAGCAGTTCTTC.

This chain joins TRBV6-6 and TRBJ2-1, with 9 positions matching TRBD1. The V and J ends lost 5 bases and 10 bases, in that order; junction bases with no gene match: 0. This CDR3 contains 11 residues. Per the germline V gene, CDR1 is MNHNY and CDR2 is SVGAGI (reference sequence). CDR3 bases: TGTGCCAGCAGTGGGACAGGGGAGCAGTTCTTC. It codes for CASSGTGEQFF.

The V and J genes are TRBV18 and TRBJ1-1, with D hard to call. This CDR3 contains 11 residues. From germline, CDR1 is KGHSH and CDR2 LQKENI. Trimming pared 3 bases from V and 1 base from J, leaving 0 bases between. CDR3 sequence reads: CASSPNTEAFF. The CDR3 DNA sequence: TGTGCCAGCTCACCGAACACTGAAGCTTTCTTT.

This chain joins TRBV7-9 and TRBJ2-3; no clear D. The CDR3 consists of 14 residues. The V gene's germline CDR1 is SEHNR and CDR2 FQNEAQ (reference sequence). Trimming stripped 1 base from V and 8 bases from J, with 13 bases between. The CDR3 region has the DNA TGTGCCAGCAGCTTAGATTCACCCCCGCCTACGCAGTATTTT. This encodes CASSLDSPPPTQYF.

This sequence joins TRBV29-1 and TRBJ2-2, with D tentatively TRBD1 or TRBD2 (5 bases each). Between the trimmed V and J ends, which lost 2 bases and 4 bases, there was a span of 11 bases. Germline CDR1 and CDR2: SQVTM and ANQGSEA. CDR3 length: 14 amino acids. The CDR3 DNA reads TGCAGCGTTGAAAGAGGGGTCCGCACCGGGGAGCTGTTTTTT. The encoded protein is CSVERGVRTGELFF.

The rearrangement links TRBV7-3 to TRBJ2-3, with 11 positions matching TRBD2. The junction had 11 bases not matched to a gene; V was cut back by 3 bases and J by 0 bases. The CDR3 runs 19 residues. Germline V gene sequence: CDR1 SGHTA, CDR2 FQGTGA. CDR3 DNA: TGTGCCAGCAGCTTGGATGGAGGGACTAGCGGATTAAGCACAGATACGCAGTATTTT. Its protein is CASSLDGGTSGLSTDTQYF.

The chain has TRBV7-2 and TRBJ1-4, with unresolved D. With 1 base removed from V and 1 base from J, the gap between germline ends came to 7 bases. Germline CDR1 and CDR2: SGHTA and FQGNSA. The CDR3 consists of 15 residues. Here the CDR3 reads CASSLEGETNEKLFF. The CDR3 DNA sequence: TGTGCCAGCAGCTTAGAGGGTGAAACTAATGAAAAACTGTTTTTT. Using reference TRBV7-2 and TRBJ1-4 for the parts outside the CDR3, the full variable domain is GAGVSQSPSNKVTEKGKDVELRCDPISGHTALYWYRQSLGQGLEFLIYFQGNSAPDKSGLPSDRFSAERTGGSVSTLTIQRTQQEDSAVYLCASSLEGETNEKLFFGSGTQLSVL.

This chain joins TRBV6-1 and TRBJ2-3; 9 bases agree with TRBD2. The junction had 7 bases not matched to a gene; V was cut back by 7 bases and J by 2 bases. The CDR3 totals 15 residues. Germline CDR1 and CDR2: MNHNS and SASEGT. In nucleotides, the CDR3 is TGTGCCAGCACGAGAGCGGGAGGCCCCACAGATACGCAGTATTTT. This encodes CASTRAGGPTDTQYF.

V and J are TRBV12-5 and TRBJ2-2; TRBD2 matches at 7 bases. CDR3 size: 15 residues. The germline V gene has CDR1 LGHNT and CDR2 FRNRAP. CDR3 sequence (DNA): TGTGCCTCCCTCTGGGGGGGAACCAACACCGGGGAGCTGTTTTTT. Translating gives CASLWGGTNTGELFF.

This clone was found once. J is TRBJ1-6 and V is TRBV25-1; no clear D gene. The V gene lost 3 bases and the J gene lost 0 bases, with 6 bases spanning the gap. The germline V gene has CDR1 MGHDK and CDR2 SYGVNS. The CDR3 runs 15 residues. Here the CDR3 reads CASSDRHSYNSPLHF. DNA of the CDR3: TGTGCCAGCAGTGACCGACACTCCTATAATTCACCCCTCCACTTT.

The rearrangement uses TRBV19 and TRBJ2-3; 9 bases fit TRBD2. The CDR3 covers 15 residues. Germline loops: CDR1 LNHDA, CDR2 SQIVND (reference sequence). The V and J ends lost 3 bases and 4 bases, in that order; junction bases with no gene match: 5. The CDR3 loop is CASSIASGTSDTQYF. CDR3 nucleotides: TGTGCCAGTAGTATCGCTAGCGGGACTTCAGATACGCAGTATTTT.